The clone carrying this T cell receptor beta chain was seen just once. These data come from a study of blood T cell repertoires in COVID-19. The germline V gene encodes CDR1 MNHEY and CDR2 SMNVEV (reference sequence). V gave up 6 bases and J gave up 1 base, with 21 bases separating them. The CDR3 sequence is 17 residues long. Original processing notes: Estimates of nucleated cell counts were drawn from the amplification of reference gene primers. TCRdb's table, derived via immunoSEQ multiplex PCR, lists solely in-frame clones and lacks some. That table gives V, J and clone size, and the DNA gave D and trimming. This repertoire shows about 130,000 clones, around 81% found once; its top ten account for 17%.

This clonotype was obtained from a young man with COVID-19, enrolled during active disease. This chain connects TRBV27 to TRBJ1-1; a possible D gene is TRBD1 (5 bases). Sequencing was performed on peripheral blood. The CDR3 reads CASSPRKQDSWNTEAFF. The CDR3 DNA reads as TGTGCCAGCAGCCCGCGGAAACAAGACAGCTGGAACACTGAAGCTTTCTTT.